These T cell receptor beta chains were read from a single sample in a study of T-cell reconstitution after alpha-beta-depleted transplantation in children. TCRdb re-called the PCR reads with MiXCR, one entry per CDR3 protein. Found here are fewer than 150,000 distinct CDR3 sequences, about 9.6% of them singletons; the top ten hold less than 25%. Specimen: PBMCs, mostly from graft donor cells, collected 180 days after TCRalphabeta/CD19-depleted stem cell transplant. These receptors were collected from a girl under three years old who had a stem cell transplant for combined immunodeficiency, so the T cells may come from the graft donor. Both conserved end residues are part of each CDR3. The order of the fields is D gene, V gene, clone size, J gene, CDR3 protein, CDR3 DNA. D genes are given only for firm matches. Clone size appears in some rows only: once, few, many, or a class for an expanded clone.

d_gene: -
v_gene: TRBV18
abundance: -
j_gene: TRBJ1-6
CDR3aa: CASSNGGRASPLHF
CDR3nt: TGTGCCAGCTCAAACGGTGGCAGGGCTTCACCCCTCCACTTT

d_gene: TRBD2
v_gene: TRBV29-1
abundance: -
j_gene: TRBJ2-1
CDR3aa: CSVAGLAESNEQFF
CDR3nt: TGCAGCGTAGCGGGACTAGCAGAATCCAATGAGCAGTTCTTC

d_gene: -
v_gene: TRBV7-2
abundance: few
j_gene: TRBJ2-2
CDR3aa: CASRWRQGYTGELFF
CDR3nt: TGTGCCAGCAGATGGAGGCAGGGATACACCGGGGAGCTGTTTTTT

d_gene: -
v_gene: TRBV7-8
abundance: many
j_gene: TRBJ2-5
CDR3aa: CASSLGGIGETQYF
CDR3nt: TGTGCCAGCAGCTTAGGGGGAATCGGGGAGACCCAGTACTTC

d_gene: -
v_gene: TRBV12-3/TRBV12-4
abundance: few
j_gene: TRBJ2-3
CDR3aa: CASSFLGADTQYF
CDR3nt: TGTGCCAGCAGTTTCTTGGGGGCAGATACGCAGTATTTT

d_gene: -
v_gene: TRBV21-1
abundance: few
j_gene: TRBJ2-1
CDR3aa: CASSKERGLAGYNEQFF
CDR3nt: TGTGCCAGCAGCAAAGAACGGGGACTAGCGGGCTACAATGAGCAGTTCTTC

d_gene: -
v_gene: TRBV20-1
abundance: -
j_gene: TRBJ2-7
CDR3aa: CSARDGGRYEQYF
CDR3nt: TGCAGTGCTAGAGATGGGGGCCGCTACGAGCAGTACTTC

d_gene: TRBD1
v_gene: TRBV5-5
abundance: few
j_gene: TRBJ2-7
CDR3aa: CASSNPGQGTFEQYF
CDR3nt: TGTGCCAGCAGTAATCCGGGACAGGGAACTTTTGAGCAGTACTTC

d_gene: -
v_gene: TRBV20-1
abundance: -
j_gene: TRBJ2-7
CDR3aa: CSAWLRGIDEQYF
CDR3nt: TGCAGTGCTTGGCTCCGGGGGATCGACGAGCAGTACTTC

d_gene: -
v_gene: TRBV28
abundance: few
j_gene: TRBJ1-5
CDR3aa: CASSLRAFGATGYQPQHF
CDR3nt: TGTGCCAGCAGTCTTAGGGCGTTCGGGGCTACAGGGTACCAGCCCCAGCATTTT

d_gene: -
v_gene: TRBV7-2
abundance: many
j_gene: TRBJ2-3
CDR3aa: CASRSGRGMVDTQYF
CDR3nt: TGTGCCAGCAGATCTGGCCGGGGAATGGTAGATACGCAGTATTTT

d_gene: -
v_gene: TRBV4-2
abundance: few
j_gene: TRBJ2-5
CDR3aa: CASSQDRYQETQYF
CDR3nt: TGTGCCAGCAGCCAAGACAGGTACCAAGAGACCCAGTACTTC

d_gene: TRBD1
v_gene: TRBV20-1
abundance: -
j_gene: TRBJ2-1
CDR3aa: CSASRGTGTLGEQFF
CDR3nt: TGCAGTGCTAGTCGAGGGACAGGGACTTTGGGGGAGCAGTTCTTC